The 21 T cell receptor beta chains below were found in one sample sequenced in a study of beta chain features in type 1 diabetes. The entirety of the isolated RNA underwent reverse transcription, so expressed TCRB transcripts were sequenced. Repertoires were generated with immunoSEQ multiplex PCR, while TCRdb's copy carries only in-frame clones and drops some. The top ten hold about 0.6% of the sample, which has about 370,000 clones, 8.5% to 10% seen once. Study-level points and caveats: Type 1 diabetes patients showed a moderate but significant shortening of TCRB CDR3s in all four CD4+ subsets.

Their antigens remain unidentified. Sequences were obtained from central memory CD4+ T cells from blood. Receptors originate from a man younger than 40 with type 1 diabetes.

The rearrangement joins TRBV7-3 to TRBJ2-7, with TRBD1 identical over 8 bases. The CDR3 length is 14 residues. CDR1 and CDR2 from the germline V gene are SGHTA and FQGTGA. The trim removed 4 bases at V and 0 bases at J, leaving 2 bases unmatched. CDR3 in DNA: TGTGCCAGCAGCTCGGACAGGGTCTCCTACGAGCAGTACTTC. This translates into CASSSDRVSYEQYF.

The rearrangement links TRBV7-9 to TRBJ2-1; the match to TRBD2 covers 7 bases. CDR1 is SEHNR, CDR2 FQNEAQ, per germline (reference sequence). The length of the CDR3 is 14 residues. The V gene end was trimmed by 1 base and the J gene end by 10 bases; junction bases not matched to a gene: 7. In DNA, the CDR3 is TGTGCCAGCAGCTTAGGGGGCGGGAGCACCGAGCAGTTCTTC. Its translation: CASSLGGGSTEQFF.

This clone was seen a handful of times. The chain joins TRBV14 to TRBJ2-3; D call uncertain. CDR1 is SGHDN, CDR2 FVKESK, per germline. The CDR3 totals 13 residues. Trimming pared 3 bases from V and 5 bases from J, leaving 9 bases between. The CDR3 nucleotides are TGTGCCAGCAGCCAGTCCTACGTAGATACGCAGTATTTT. Translation gives CASSQSYVDTQYF.

V and J are TRBV27 and TRBJ2-5; 7 positions match TRBD1. The CDR3 runs to 16 residues. CDR1 is MNHEY and CDR2 is SMNVEV in the germline V gene (reference sequence). Unmatched junction bases numbered 8, after V lost 0 bases and J lost 4 bases. CDR3 region: CASSLSRGQRIETQYF. As DNA, the CDR3 is TGTGCCAGCAGTTTATCGAGGGGACAGAGAATAGAGACCCAGTACTTC.

This clone has only a few counts. The rearrangement uses TRBV7-9 and TRBJ1-2; 10 nucleotides line up with TRBD1. CDR1 and CDR2 from the germline V gene are SEHNR and FQNEAQ (reference sequence). The CDR3 runs to 17 residues. Trimming cost V 0 bases and J 1 base; bases outside gene matches: 5. Here the CDR3 DNA reads TGTGCCAGCAGCTTAGCGCGAGGGACAGGGGTTAACTATGGCTACACCTTC. Translated, it gives CASSLARGTGVNYGYTF.

This clone was picked up a small number of times. The chain carries TRBV7-8 and TRBJ2-5; D might be TRBD2 (5 bases). V dropped 0 bases and J dropped 1 base, with 9 bases sitting between them. Germline CDR1 SGHVS, CDR2 FQNEAQ. The CDR3 spans 15 residues. In DNA, the CDR3 is TGTGCCAGCAGCTTAGCGCGGGCACTCCAAGAGACCCAGTACTTC. Protein sequence: CASSLARALQETQYF.

In its sample, this clone was seen a few times. This sequence joins TRBV4-2 and TRBJ2-5; D tentatively fits TRBD1 or TRBD2 (5 bases each). From germline, CDR1 is LGHNA and CDR2 YNFKEQ. Deletions cut 5 bases from V and 1 base from J, with 11 bases between. The CDR3 sequence is 14 residues long. The CDR3 DNA sequence: TGTGCCAGCAGCGGGGACGCGTCCCAAGAGACCCAGTACTTC. The encoded protein is CASSGDASQETQYF.

This clone has only a few counts. V and J are TRBV6-5 and TRBJ1-5, with D possibly TRBD1 on 6 matching bases. CDR3 length: 15 amino acids. From germline, CDR1 is MNHEY and CDR2 SVGAGI. V was clipped by 4 bases and J by 2 bases, with 12 bases between them. CDR3 loop: CASSSQGLGNQPQHF. The CDR3 DNA reads as TGTGCCAGCAGTTCTCAGGGGTTAGGCAATCAGCCCCAGCATTTT.

In this sample, this clone turned up a few times. The chain recombines TRBV28 with TRBJ1-2, with 7 bases that match TRBD1. V was pared by 8 bases and J by 6 bases, with 15 bases of the junction left unmatched. Per the germline V gene, CDR1 is MDHEN and CDR2 is SYDVKM. CDR3 length equals 15 residues. The CDR3 protein is CASSSSKGTAHGYTF. The CDR3 nucleotides are TGTGCCAGCTCGAGTTCCAAAGGGACAGCACATGGCTACACCTTC.

The CDR3 reads CASSLSLVKTYNEQFF. The CDR3 region has the DNA TGTGCCAGCAGCTTGTCACTAGTGAAGACCTACAATGAGCAGTTCTTC. The V gene is TRBV5-4, the J gene TRBJ2-1; possibly TRBD2 for D (5 bases). The CDR3 runs to 16 residues. Germline loops: CDR1 SGHNT, CDR2 YYREEE (reference sequence). The ends were cut back, 1 base at V and 2 bases at J, with 13 bases in the middle.

The chain employs TRBV29-1 and TRBJ2-7, with 7 bases lining up with TRBD1. CDR1 SQVTM and CDR2 ANQGSEA come from the germline V gene. V lost 4 bases, J lost 3 bases, and 6 bases stayed unmatched. The CDR3 consists of 13 residues. In DNA form, the CDR3 reads TGCAGCGTTGTGGCCGGGACAGACTACGAGCAGTACTTC. This codes for CSVVAGTDYEQYF.

As concerns this clone: One end of the junction fails to match germline, which may point to a read error. The chain recombines TRBV7-7 with TRBJ2-7, with 9 bases fitting TRBD1. This CDR3 comprises 15 residues. CDR1 and CDR2 (germline): SSHAT, FNYEAQ (reference sequence). As DNA, the CDR3 is TGTGCTAGCAGCGCCGGGACAGGGCCTGACGTCGAGCAGTACTTC. This sequence encodes CASSAGTGPDVEQYF.

This clone occurred many times. The rearrangement joins TRBV28 to TRBJ1-5; unclear D gene. Looked up from germline, CDR1 is MDHEN and CDR2 is SYDVKM. The CDR3 consists of 12 residues. V was shortened by 4 bases and J by 3 bases, with 4 bases between the two germline ends. The CDR3 loop is CASSSNNQPQHF. DNA for the CDR3: TGTGCCAGCAGTTCCAACAATCAGCCCCAGCATTTT. The entire variable domain, with the rest obtained from reference TRBV28 and TRBJ1-5, is as follows: DVKVTQSSRYLVKRTGEKVFLECVQDMDHENMFWYRQDPGLGLRLIYFSYDVKMKEKGDIPEGYSVSREKKERFSLILESASTNQTSMYLCASSSNNQPQHFGDGTRLSIL.

This clone was found a few times. This chain links TRBV7-2 with TRBJ2-3, with 12 bases that match TRBD2. The V gene end was trimmed by 5 bases and the J gene end by 5 bases; junction bases not matched to a gene: 8. The germline gives CDR1 SGHTA, CDR2 FQGNSA. This CDR3 has 16 amino acids. Written as DNA, the CDR3 is TGTGCCAGCAGCCTCCAGCTAGCGGGGGGGGGAGATACGCAGTATTTT. Its translation: CASSLQLAGGGDTQYF.

This clone was counted ten times or more. CDR3 sequence: CASSAGPNSYGYTF. The CDR3 bases are TGTGCCAGCAGCGCGGGACCGAATTCCTATGGCTACACCTTC. The chain carries TRBV9 and TRBJ1-2, with D possibly matching TRBD1 (5 bases). This CDR3 region has 14 residues. The germline gives CDR1 SGDLS, CDR2 YYNGEE. V was clipped by 3 bases and J by 4 bases, with 13 bases between them.

With respect to this clone: Different DNA sequences within this sample yield the same CDR3. The V and J genes are TRBV6-5 and TRBJ2-3; D unresolved. V lost 0 bases and J lost 0, with 10 bases in between. This CDR3 contains 16 residues. Germline CDR1 MNHEY, CDR2 SVGAGI. CDR3 in DNA: TGTGCCAGCAGTTACTCTTCCGGGCCCAGCACAGATACGCAGTATTTT. Residues: CASSYSSGPSTDTQYF.

This clone was seen at least ten times. This rearrangement joins TRBV7-2 to TRBJ1-2; possibly TRBD1 for D (5 bases). Germline V gene lookup returns CDR1 SGHTA and CDR2 FQGNSA. The CDR3 runs 14 residues. The V and J ends lost 3 bases and 13 bases respectively, with 21 bases between them. The CDR3 region has the DNA TGTGCCAGCAGCTTTCCCGGGACGGGGCGGCGTTTCACCTTC. Amino acid sequence: CASSFPGTGRRFTF. Full variable domain (remainder filled in from reference TRBV7-2 and TRBJ1-2): GAGVSQSPSNKVTEKGKDVELRCDPISGHTALYWYRQSLGQGLEFLIYFQGNSAPDKSGLPSDRFSAERTGGSVSTLTIQRTQQEDSAVYLCASSFPGTGRRFTFGSGTRLTVV.

The rearrangement joins TRBV18 to TRBJ1-1; unclear D gene. The CDR3 totals 13 residues. Germline V gene lookup returns CDR1 KGHSH and CDR2 LQKENI. The germline V and J ends were trimmed by 3 bases and 7 bases, with 12 bases remaining between them. The CDR3 region has the DNA TGTGCCAGCTCACCTGGAGGGCCGGGTGAAGCTTTCTTT. Protein product: CASSPGGPGEAFF.

This clone was counted a few times. The chain recombines TRBV27 with TRBJ2-7; 10 bases agree with TRBD1. The CDR3 consists of 15 residues. Germline CDR1 reads MNHEY; CDR2 reads SMNVEV (reference sequence). J lost 6 bases, V lost 5 bases, and 10 bases had no gene match. This chain's CDR3 is CASSAPGQGSSEQYF. The CDR3 DNA follows: TGTGCCAGCAGTGCCCCGGGACAGGGGTCTTCCGAGCAGTACTTC.

The chain employs TRBV7-2 and TRBJ2-7; 7 bases agree with TRBD1. V shed 2 bases, J shed 8 bases, and the junction held 6 bases outside the gene matches. Germline V gene data show CDR1 as SGHTA and CDR2 as FQGNSA. The CDR3 covers 13 residues. The DNA of the CDR3 is TGTGCCAGCAGCTTAATCCTACAGGGGCAGCAGTACTTC. This codes for CASSLILQGQQYF. The full variable domain, in which reference TRBV7-2 and TRBJ2-7 provide the parts outside the CDR3, is GAGVSQSPSNKVTEKGKDVELRCDPISGHTALYWYRQSLGQGLEFLIYFQGNSAPDKSGLPSDRFSAERTGGSVSTLTIQRTQQEDSAVYLCASSLILQGQQYFGPGTRLTVT.

In its sample, this clone was seen many times. This rearrangement joins TRBV7-9 to TRBJ1-1, with 9 nucleotides matching TRBD1. Germline V lookup: CDR1 SEHNR, CDR2 FQNEAQ (reference sequence). The length of the CDR3 is 14 residues. Losses at the gene ends were 7 bases for V and 5 bases for J; bases not matched to a gene: 8. CDR3 coding DNA: TGTGCCAGCACCGAACAGGGGGCAAGGACTGAAGCTTTCTTT. This codes for CASTEQGARTEAFF.